This T cell receptor beta chain was identified during a study of graft-versus-host responses after intestinal transplantation. Study context: Anti-thymocyte globulin served as induction for all recipients, who then took tacrolimus and steroids for about three years.

With regard to this clone: Its antigen is as yet unknown.

The CDR3 runs to 13 residues. Trimming pared 4 bases from V and 4 bases from J, leaving 9 bases between. The V gene's germline CDR1 is SGHDT and CDR2 YYEEEE. Regarding the study as a whole: GvH clones surfaced in recipient marrow, some emerging earlier in ileum or blood. Allografts of patients with graft-donor T cell macrochimerism showed high graft-versus-host to host-versus-graft clone ratios.

Clones were read by immunoSEQ multiplex PCR, and TCRdb kept only the in-frame ones, dropping some. The top ten hold 2% of the sample, which has 25,000 or so clones, 90% seen once. The material sequenced was PBMCs, taken 39 to 40 days after intestinal transplant. The clonotype originates from a human patient who received an intestinal transplant, so some T cells may come from the graft donor. This rearrangement joins TRBV5-6 to TRBJ1-5; D gene uncertain. CDR3 sequence (DNA): TGTGCCAGCAGCGTAGGAGGGAATCAGCCCCAGCATTTT. Translating gives CASSVGGNQPQHF.